A single sample gave rise to the 30 T cell receptor beta chains below, sequenced in a study of T-cell memory formation after mild COVID-19. TCRdb reprocessed the 5' RACE reads with MiXCR, giving one entry per CDR3 protein. The sample contains about 110,000 distinct CDR3 sequences, about an eighth of which appear only once. Sequencing used PBMCs or a T cell subset sorted from them (not recorded which). All receptors come from an adult woman who had mild COVID-19 (a few samples of this study predate the infection). Cell type and time point are not known.

This rearrangement joins TRBV5-6 to TRBJ2-1, with D unclear. Per the germline V gene, CDR1 is SGHDT and CDR2 is YYEEEE. The V gene lost 1 base and the J gene lost 6 bases, with 5 bases spanning the gap. This CDR3 contains 12 residues. CDR3 in DNA: TGTGCCAGCAGCTTGATCACCAATGAGCAGTTCTTC. Amino acid sequence: CASSLITNEQFF.

This sequence joins TRBV11-2 and TRBJ2-1, with TRBD2 identical over 10 bases. After removal of 5 bases from V and 2 bases from J, the junction contained 9 bases not matched to a gene. In germline, CDR1 is SGHAT, CDR2 FQNNGV. This CDR3 has 17 residues. CDR3 protein: CASSPQVSGRAYNEQFF. The CDR3 nucleotides read TGTGCCAGCAGCCCCCAAGTGAGCGGGAGGGCCTACAATGAGCAGTTCTTC.

This clonotype was counted a few times. V and J are TRBV7-9 and TRBJ1-2, with a tentative D call TRBD1 (6 bases). Trimming pared 4 bases from V and 0 bases from J, leaving 12 bases between. From germline, CDR1 is SEHNR and CDR2 FQNEAQ (reference sequence). The CDR3 runs 15 residues. Here the CDR3 DNA reads TGTGCCAGCAGCTCGACAGGCCGGACTAACTATGGCTACACCTTC. This sequence encodes CASSSTGRTNYGYTF. The whole variable domain, remainder taken from reference TRBV7-9 and TRBJ1-2, is DTGVSQNPRHKITKRGQNVTFRCDPISEHNRLYWYRQTLGQGPEFLTYFQNEAQLEKSRLLSDRFSAERPKGSFSTLEIQRTEQGDSAMYLCASSSTGRTNYGYTFGSGTRLTVV.

Only a few counts were recorded for this clonotype. The chain employs TRBV5-1 and TRBJ2-2; D call uncertain. Trimming removed 1 base from V and 6 bases from J, with 4 bases in between. This CDR3 contains 12 residues. Germline V gives CDR1 SGHRS, CDR2 YFSETQ. The chain's CDR3 is CASSLSSGELFF. DNA for the CDR3: TGCGCCAGCAGCTTGAGTTCCGGGGAGCTGTTTTTT.

This clonotype was observed a handful of times. The J gene is TRBJ1-5, the V gene TRBV24-1; D uncertain. This CDR3 has 12 amino acids. Trimming cost V 0 bases and J 6 bases, with 2 bases left between them. Per the germline V gene, CDR1 is KGHDR and CDR2 is SFDVKD. This CDR3 is CATSDLGQPQHF. The CDR3 DNA is TGTGCCACCAGTGATTTGGGTCAGCCCCAGCATTTT.

This clonotype occurred many times. The chain uses TRBV7-9 and TRBJ2-1; 8 bases align to TRBD2. The CDR3 spans 18 residues. CDR1 is SEHNR and CDR2 is FQNEAQ in the germline V gene (reference sequence). V trimming: 5 bases; J trimming: 3 bases; junction bases outside the gene matches: 15. Here the CDR3 reads CASSPLGGSGADYNEQFF. Here the CDR3 DNA reads TGTGCCAGCAGCCCACTTGGGGGTAGCGGGGCCGACTACAATGAGCAGTTCTTC.

The sample holds a few counts of this clonotype. V usage is TRBV6-5 and J usage is TRBJ2-7, with D possibly called TRBD1 or TRBD2 (5 bases each). Germline values: CDR1 MNHEY, CDR2 SVGAGI. V dropped 2 bases and J dropped 3 bases, with 11 bases sitting between them. The CDR3 is 14 residues long. CDR3: CASSYEGPLYEQYF. Written as DNA, the CDR3 is TGTGCCAGCAGTTACGAGGGACCACTCTACGAGCAGTACTTC.

This clonotype was seen repeatedly, ten times or more. The chain links TRBV20-1 to TRBJ1-1; D gene uncertain. V was clipped by 6 bases and J by 4 bases, with 9 bases between them. The CDR3 covers 11 residues. The germline CDR1 and CDR2 sequences are DFQATT and SNEGSKA (reference sequence). The CDR3, as DNA: TGCAGTGCAAAGGGTCTCACTGAAGCTTTCTTT. This translates into CSAKGLTEAFF.

The chain combines TRBV18 with TRBJ2-1; no reliable D call. Germline V lookup: CDR1 KGHSH, CDR2 LQKENI. This CDR3 has 12 amino acids. V shed 0 bases and J shed 7 bases, with 4 bases lying between them. CDR3: CASSPPGNEQFF. The DNA for the CDR3 is TGTGCCAGCTCACCACCAGGGAATGAGCAGTTCTTC. Complete variable domain (other parts from reference TRBV18 and TRBJ2-1): NAGVMQNPRHLVRRRGQEARLRCSPMKGHSHVYWYRQLPEEGLKFMVYLQKENIIDESGMPKERFSAEFPKEGPSILRIQQVVRGDSAAYFCASSPPGNEQFFGPGTRLTVL.

The V and J genes are TRBV12-3 or TRBV12-4 and TRBJ2-7, with a possible D match to TRBD1 (6 bases). Trimming cost V 6 bases and J 6 bases, with 21 bases left between them. The CDR3 covers 15 residues. CDR3 region: CASSPEQGTEGEQYF. DNA for the CDR3: TGTGCCAGCAGCCCCGAGCAGGGGACGGAAGGCGAGCAGTACTTC.

The V and J genes are TRBV5-1 and TRBJ2-1; D remains ambiguous. This CDR3 is 14 amino acids long. Germline V CDR1 and CDR2: SGHRS, YFSETQ. Trimming took 0 bases from V and 5 from J, leaving 9 bases between them. The CDR3 sequence: CASSLVNTNNEQFF. In DNA form, the CDR3 reads TGCGCCAGCAGCTTGGTGAATACGAACAATGAGCAGTTCTTC.

This clonotype showed up just a few times. The chain recombines TRBV27 with TRBJ2-1; D unresolved. V lost 8 bases and J 5 bases, leaving 13 bases between the germline ends. This CDR3 is built from 13 residues. Germline CDR1 and CDR2: MNHEY and SMNVEV (reference sequence). The CDR3 spells CASASHPHNEQFF. CDR3 DNA: TGTGCCAGCGCAAGTCACCCACACAATGAGCAGTTCTTC.

The J gene is TRBJ2-2, the V gene TRBV29-1; D is perhaps TRBD1 or TRBD2 (5 bases each). CDR3 length equals 17 residues. In germline, CDR1 is SQVTM, CDR2 ANQGSEA. Trimming stripped 0 bases from V and 2 bases from J, with 16 bases between. The CDR3 reads CSVEDRHGGGNTGELFF. The CDR3 DNA follows: TGCAGCGTTGAAGATCGACACGGTGGGGGTAACACCGGGGAGCTGTTTTTT.

This clonotype was counted between two and nine times. V usage is TRBV7-9 and J usage is TRBJ2-3; D is possibly TRBD2 (6 bases). CDR3 length equals 15 residues. Trimming took 3 bases from V and 4 from J, leaving 14 bases between them. In germline, CDR1 is SEHNR, CDR2 FQNEAQ (reference sequence). CDR3 coding DNA: TGTGCCAGCAGCTTTGGGACTCCCCCGGCAGATACGCAGTATTTT. Protein product: CASSFGTPPADTQYF.

CDR3: CASSLGDRDYEQYF. The CDR3 coding sequence is TGTGCCAGCAGTTTGGGGGACAGGGACTACGAGCAGTACTTC. The V call is TRBV12-3 or TRBV12-4, the J call TRBJ2-7; 9 bases agree with TRBD1. CDR3 size: 14 residues. After removal of 3 bases from V and 3 bases from J, the junction contained 3 bases not matched to a gene.

The chain uses TRBV4-1 and TRBJ2-2; D not certain. Germline loops: CDR1 MGHRA, CDR2 YSYEKL. The CDR3 consists of 14 residues. V lost 0 bases to trimming and J lost 6 bases, with 8 bases between them. The CDR3 loop reads CASSQDRGAGELFF. The CDR3 nucleotides read TGCGCCAGCAGCCAAGATCGCGGCGCCGGGGAGCTGTTTTTT.

The V call is TRBV7-8, the J call TRBJ2-7; 7 positions agree with TRBD1. CDR1 and CDR2 from the germline V gene are SGHVS and FQNEAQ. Losses at the gene ends were 5 bases for V and 4 bases for J; bases not matched to a gene: 8. The CDR3 runs to 14 residues. CDR3 residues: CASSPGTVRYEQYF. The CDR3 nucleotides are TGTGCCAGCAGCCCCGGGACAGTCAGATACGAGCAGTACTTC.

This clonotype showed up just a few times. The rearrangement uses TRBV19 and TRBJ2-2, with D tentatively TRBD2 (6 bases). Trimming cost V 6 bases and J 6 bases, with 11 bases left between them. This CDR3 has 13 residues. Germline V lookup: CDR1 LNHDA, CDR2 SQIVND (reference sequence). The CDR3, as DNA: TGTGCCAGTAGACCGGGAGCAGCCGGGGAGCTGTTTTTT. Protein product: CASRPGAAGELFF.

This chain links TRBV5-1 with TRBJ2-7, with D possibly being TRBD1 (6 bases). V lost 3 bases and J lost 6, with 10 bases in between. Germline lookup yields CDR1 SGHRS and CDR2 YFSETQ. The CDR3 covers 12 residues. The CDR3 protein is CASSSVGAEQYF. As DNA, the CDR3 is TGCGCCAGCAGCTCGGTGGGGGCCGAGCAGTACTTC.

This clonotype was detected a few times. V usage is TRBV5-6 and J usage is TRBJ1-1; D is unresolved. CDR1 and CDR2 from the germline V gene are SGHDT and YYEEEE. The CDR3 has 14 amino acids. The V and J ends lost 3 bases and 1 base respectively, with 10 bases between them. The CDR3 spells CASSSIEGNTEAFF. The CDR3 DNA follows: TGTGCCAGCAGCTCCATTGAGGGGAACACTGAAGCTTTCTTT. Looking up the rest from reference TRBV5-6 and TRBJ1-1 gives the full variable domain: DAGVTQSPTHLIKTRGQQVTLRCSPKSGHDTVSWYQQALGQGPQFIFQYYEEEERQRGNFPDRFSGHQFPNYSSELNVNALLLGDSALYLCASSSIEGNTEAFFGQGTRLTVV.

The chain combines TRBV6-4 with TRBJ2-3, with D possibly being TRBD2 (5 bases). The CDR3 runs to 13 residues. CDR1 is MRHNA, CDR2 SNTAGT, per germline. Trimming removed 8 bases from V and 0 bases from J, with 9 bases in between. The CDR3 is CASSPGSTDTQYF. For the CDR3, the DNA is TGTGCCAGCTCGCCGGGGAGCACAGATACGCAGTATTTT.

The CDR3 spells CASSVVGSYEQYF. The CDR3 DNA reads as TGTGCCAGCAGCGTAGTTGGGAGCTACGAGCAGTACTTC. The chain couples TRBV9 to TRBJ2-7; perhaps TRBD2 as D (5 bases). Germline values: CDR1 SGDLS, CDR2 YYNGEE. The CDR3 runs 13 residues. Deletions cut 0 bases from V and 3 bases from J, with 7 bases between.

This chain joins TRBV24-1 and TRBJ2-1; 11 bases are a match to TRBD2. In germline, CDR1 is KGHDR, CDR2 SFDVKD. V lost 5 bases, J lost 2 bases, and 13 bases stayed unmatched. This CDR3 has 19 amino acids. CDR3 amino acids: CATSAPRASGRNPYNEQFF. The CDR3 DNA sequence: TGTGCCACCAGTGCTCCTCGGGCTAGCGGGAGGAACCCCTACAATGAGCAGTTCTTC.

The chain employs TRBV6-2 or TRBV6-3 and TRBJ2-7; possible D gene TRBD1, 5 bases. Trimming shortened V by 2 bases and J by 2 bases, and 7 bases separated the two germline ends. The CDR3 consists of 13 residues. From germline, CDR1 is MNHEY and CDR2 SVGEGT. In DNA form, the CDR3 reads TGTGCCAGCAGTTACATGACAGCCTACGAGCAGTACTTC. Amino acids: CASSYMTAYEQYF.

This clonotype has just a few counts. This chain uses TRBV24-1 with TRBJ2-1; D possibly corresponds to TRBD2 (6 bases). V shed 2 bases and J shed 4 bases, with 14 bases lying between them. The length of the CDR3 is 16 residues. Germline values: CDR1 KGHDR, CDR2 SFDVKD. The CDR3 here is CATSDSRRGGYNEQFF. The CDR3 nucleotides read TGTGCCACCAGTGATTCCCGGCGGGGTGGGTACAATGAGCAGTTCTTC.

The J gene is TRBJ2-2, the V gene TRBV30; 7 bases fit TRBD1. The V gene end was trimmed by 0 bases and the J gene end by 3 bases; junction bases not matched to a gene: 4. Germline V CDR1 and CDR2: GTSNPN, SVGIG (reference sequence). This CDR3 is built from 15 residues. CDR3 DNA sequence: TGTGCCTGGAGTGTTCCGGGGACAGACACCGGGGAGCTGTTTTTT. Encoded protein: CAWSVPGTDTGELFF.

A few counts support this clonotype. The chain employs TRBV7-2 and TRBJ1-4, with 7 positions matching TRBD1. This CDR3 comprises 15 residues. V dropped 5 bases and J dropped 8; count of bases not matched to a gene: 11. Germline-derived CDR1 and CDR2 are SGHTA and FQGNSA. The CDR3 nucleotides are TGTGCCAGCAGCCGCCGGGACAGTAGTAACGAAAAACTGTTTTTT. This translates into CASSRRDSSNEKLFF.

This clonotype has more than one count but fewer than ten. V and J are TRBV5-6 and TRBJ2-5; 7 bases are shared with TRBD1. Germline trimming cut 2 bases from V and 4 bases from J; bases unmatched to any gene: 5. The CDR3 is 14 residues long. CDR1 and CDR2 from the germline V gene are SGHDT and YYEEEE. CDR3 in amino acids: CASSFPTGRETQYF. The CDR3, as DNA: TGTGCCAGCAGCTTCCCGACAGGGAGAGAGACCCAGTACTTC.

The V and J genes are TRBV13 and TRBJ2-7; unclear D gene. This CDR3 spans 11 amino acids. Germline-derived CDR1 and CDR2 are PRHDT and FYEKMQ (reference sequence). Trimming removed 5 bases from V and 6 bases from J, with 8 bases in between. DNA of the CDR3: TGTGCCAGCAGCCACAGCACCGAGCAGTACTTC. It yields the protein CASSHSTEQYF.

This clonotype has only a few counts. CDR3 loop: CASSKGQGEAFF. The CDR3 nucleotides are TGTGCCAGCAGCAAAGGACAGGGTGAAGCTTTCTTT. The chain carries TRBV7-6 and TRBJ1-1, with 8 bases that match TRBD1. J lost 7 bases, V lost 5 bases, and 3 bases had no gene match. The CDR3 length is 12 residues. Germline CDR1 reads SGHVS; CDR2 reads FNYEAQ. Full variable domain (outside the CDR3, taken from reference TRBV7-6 and TRBJ1-1): GAGVSQSPRYKVTKRGQDVALRCDPISGHVSLYWYRQALGQGPEFLTYFNYEAQQDKSGLPNDRFSAERPEGSISTLTIQRTEQRDSAMYRCASSKGQGEAFFGQGTRLTVV.